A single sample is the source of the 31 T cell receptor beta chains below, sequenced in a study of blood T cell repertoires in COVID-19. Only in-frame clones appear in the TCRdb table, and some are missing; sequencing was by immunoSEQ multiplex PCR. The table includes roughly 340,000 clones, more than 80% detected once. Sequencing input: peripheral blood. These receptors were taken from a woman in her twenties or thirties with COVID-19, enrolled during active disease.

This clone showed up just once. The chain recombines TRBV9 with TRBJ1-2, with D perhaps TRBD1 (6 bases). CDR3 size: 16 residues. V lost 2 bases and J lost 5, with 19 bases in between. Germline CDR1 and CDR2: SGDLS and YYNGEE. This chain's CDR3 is CASSVNRFRGGYGYTF. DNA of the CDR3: TGTGCCAGCAGCGTGAACAGGTTCAGGGGAGGGTATGGCTACACCTTC.

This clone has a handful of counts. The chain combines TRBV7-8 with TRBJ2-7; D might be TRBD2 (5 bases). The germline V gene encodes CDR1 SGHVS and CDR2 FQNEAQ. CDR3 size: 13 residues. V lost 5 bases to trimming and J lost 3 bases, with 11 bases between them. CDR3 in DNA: TGTGCCAGCAGCCCAGGACTCCGCTACGAGCAGTACTTC. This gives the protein CASSPGLRYEQYF.

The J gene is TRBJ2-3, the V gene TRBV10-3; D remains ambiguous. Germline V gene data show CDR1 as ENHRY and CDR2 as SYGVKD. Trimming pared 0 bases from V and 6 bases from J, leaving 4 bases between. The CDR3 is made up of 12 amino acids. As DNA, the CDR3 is TGTGCCATCAGTGAGTCTTCGGATACGCAGTATTTT. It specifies CAISESSDTQYF.

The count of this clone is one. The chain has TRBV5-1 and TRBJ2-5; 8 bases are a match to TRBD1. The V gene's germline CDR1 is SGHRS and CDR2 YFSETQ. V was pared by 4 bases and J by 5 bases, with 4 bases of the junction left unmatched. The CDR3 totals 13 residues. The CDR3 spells CASSPGQAETQYF. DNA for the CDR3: TGCGCCAGCAGCCCGGGACAGGCCGAGACCCAGTACTTC.

The chain's CDR3 is CASSPGSGRAGSEQFF. As DNA, the CDR3 is TGTGCCAGCTCACCGGGAAGCGGGAGGGCCGGCTCGGAGCAGTTCTTC. V is TRBV18 and J is TRBJ2-1, with 10 bases matching TRBD2. This CDR3 has 16 amino acids. Germline V gives CDR1 KGHSH, CDR2 LQKENI. The trim removed 3 bases at V and 10 bases at J, leaving 12 bases unmatched.

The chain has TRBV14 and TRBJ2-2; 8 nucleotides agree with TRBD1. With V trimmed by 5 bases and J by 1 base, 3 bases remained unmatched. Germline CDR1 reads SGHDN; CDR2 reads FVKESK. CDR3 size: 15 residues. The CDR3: CASSDGTGNTGELFF. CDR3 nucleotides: TGTGCCAGCAGCGACGGGACAGGGAACACCGGGGAGCTGTTTTTT.

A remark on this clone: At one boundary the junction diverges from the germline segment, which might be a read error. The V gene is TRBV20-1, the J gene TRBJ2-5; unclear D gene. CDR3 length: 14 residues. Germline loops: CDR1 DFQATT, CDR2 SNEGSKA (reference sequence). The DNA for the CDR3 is TGCAGTGCGAGTGACCTTGCATCAAGAGAGGCCCAGTACTTC. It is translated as CSASDLASREAQYF.

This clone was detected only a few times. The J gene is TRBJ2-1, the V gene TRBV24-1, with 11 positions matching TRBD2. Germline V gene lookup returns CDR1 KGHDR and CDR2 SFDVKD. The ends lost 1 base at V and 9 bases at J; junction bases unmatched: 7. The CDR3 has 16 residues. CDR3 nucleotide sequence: TGTGCCACCAGTGATTTCCGTAGCGGGAGGGCCGGTGAGCAGTTCTTC. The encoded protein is CATSDFRSGRAGEQFF.

The CDR3 nucleotides read TGTGCCAGCAGTGAACGGGGGACCACAGATACGCAGTATTTT. This translates into CASSERGTTDTQYF. V and J are TRBV2 and TRBJ2-3; a possible D gene is TRBD2 (6 bases). In germline, CDR1 is SNHLY, CDR2 FYNNEI. This CDR3 comprises 14 residues. Trimming left V 2 bases short and J 2 bases short, with 8 bases between.

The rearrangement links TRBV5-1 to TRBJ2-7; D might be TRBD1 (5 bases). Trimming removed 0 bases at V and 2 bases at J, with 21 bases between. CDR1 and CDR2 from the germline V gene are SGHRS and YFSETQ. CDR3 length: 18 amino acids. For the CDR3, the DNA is TGCGCCAGCAGCTTGGCCCCAGGGTCCCCAGAATTGACCTACGAGCAGTACGTC. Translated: CASSLAPGSPELTYEQYV.

Here the CDR3 DNA reads TGTGCCAGCAGTAACAGGGGGTTGAAGGAGCAGTACTTC. It yields the protein CASSNRGLKEQYF. The rearrangement links TRBV28 to TRBJ2-7, with TRBD1 matching over 8 bases. The CDR3 runs 13 residues. J was trimmed by 7 bases and V by 5 bases; bases with no gene match: 7. CDR1 is MDHEN and CDR2 is SYDVKM in the germline V gene.

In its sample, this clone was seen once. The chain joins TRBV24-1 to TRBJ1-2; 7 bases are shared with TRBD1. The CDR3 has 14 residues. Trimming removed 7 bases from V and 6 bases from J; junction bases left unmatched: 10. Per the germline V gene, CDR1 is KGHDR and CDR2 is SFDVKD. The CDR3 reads CATSPPTGFHGYTF. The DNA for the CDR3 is TGTGCCACCAGCCCACCGACAGGGTTCCATGGCTACACCTTC.

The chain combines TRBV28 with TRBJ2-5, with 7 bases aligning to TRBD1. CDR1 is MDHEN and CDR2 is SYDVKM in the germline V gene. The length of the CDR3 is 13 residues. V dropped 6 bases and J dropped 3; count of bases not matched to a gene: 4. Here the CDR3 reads CASSRGTEETQYF. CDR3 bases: TGTGCCAGCAGCAGAGGGACAGAAGAGACCCAGTACTTC.

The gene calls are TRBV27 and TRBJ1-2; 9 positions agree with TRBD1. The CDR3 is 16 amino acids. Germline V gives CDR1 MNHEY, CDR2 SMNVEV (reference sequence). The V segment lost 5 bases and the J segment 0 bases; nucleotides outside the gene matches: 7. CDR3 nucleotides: TGTGCCAGCAGTCCCGGGACAGGGCATTCTAACTATGGCTACACCTTC. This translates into CASSPGTGHSNYGYTF.

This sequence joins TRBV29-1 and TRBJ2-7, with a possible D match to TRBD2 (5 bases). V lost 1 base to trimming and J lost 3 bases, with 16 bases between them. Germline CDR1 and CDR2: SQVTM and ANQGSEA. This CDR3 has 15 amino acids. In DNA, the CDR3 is TGCAGCGTTGAAGCGGCCGGAGGATCATTCTACGAGCAGTACTTC. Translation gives CSVEAAGGSFYEQYF.

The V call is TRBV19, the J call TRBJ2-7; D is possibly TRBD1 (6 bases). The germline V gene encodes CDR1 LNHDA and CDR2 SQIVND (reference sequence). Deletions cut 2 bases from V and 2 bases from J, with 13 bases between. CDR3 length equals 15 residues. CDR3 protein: CASSILTGHPYEQYF. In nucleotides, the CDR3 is TGTGCCAGTAGTATACTGACAGGCCACCCCTACGAGCAGTACTTC.

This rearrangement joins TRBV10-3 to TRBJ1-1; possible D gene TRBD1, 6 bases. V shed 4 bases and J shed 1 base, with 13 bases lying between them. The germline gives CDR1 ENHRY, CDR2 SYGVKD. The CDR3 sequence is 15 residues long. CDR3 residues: CAISGYREGNTEAFF. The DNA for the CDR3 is TGTGCCATCAGTGGTTACAGGGAGGGGAACACTGAAGCTTTCTTT.

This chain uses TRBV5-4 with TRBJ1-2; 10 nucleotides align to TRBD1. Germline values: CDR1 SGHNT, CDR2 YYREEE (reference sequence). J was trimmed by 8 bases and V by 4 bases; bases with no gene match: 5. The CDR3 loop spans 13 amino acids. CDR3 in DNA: TGTGCCAGCAGCGTTGGGACAGGGGACGGCTACACCTTC. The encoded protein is CASSVGTGDGYTF.

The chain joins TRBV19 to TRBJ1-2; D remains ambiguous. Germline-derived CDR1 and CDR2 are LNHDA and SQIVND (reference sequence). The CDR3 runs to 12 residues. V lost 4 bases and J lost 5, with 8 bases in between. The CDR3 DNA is TGTGCCAGTAGTAGAGGGCGGTATGGCTACACCTTC. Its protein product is CASSRGRYGYTF. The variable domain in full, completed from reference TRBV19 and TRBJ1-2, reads DGGITQSPKYLFRKEGQNVTLSCEQNLNHDAMYWYRQDPGQGLRLIYYSQIVNDFQKGDIAEGYSVSREKKESFPLTVTSAQKNPTAFYLCASSRGRYGYTFGSGTRLTVV.

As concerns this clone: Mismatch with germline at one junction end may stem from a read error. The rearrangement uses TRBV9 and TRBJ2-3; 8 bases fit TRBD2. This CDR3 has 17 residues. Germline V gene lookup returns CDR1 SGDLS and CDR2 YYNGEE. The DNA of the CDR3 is TGTGCCAGCAGCGTAGGATTAGCGGGAACTAGCACAGATACGCGGTATTTT. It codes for CASSVGLAGTSTDTRYF.

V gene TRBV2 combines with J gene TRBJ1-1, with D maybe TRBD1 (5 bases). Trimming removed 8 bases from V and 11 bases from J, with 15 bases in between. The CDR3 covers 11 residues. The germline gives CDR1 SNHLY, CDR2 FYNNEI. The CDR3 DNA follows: TGTGCCAGCTGGGCGGGGACCGGTGCTTTCTTT. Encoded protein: CASWAGTGAFF.

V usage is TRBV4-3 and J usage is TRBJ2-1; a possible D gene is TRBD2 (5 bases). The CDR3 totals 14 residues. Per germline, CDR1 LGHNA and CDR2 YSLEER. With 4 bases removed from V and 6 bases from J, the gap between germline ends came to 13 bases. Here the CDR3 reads CASSLREGSNEQFF. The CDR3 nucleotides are TGCGCCAGCAGCCTGCGAGAGGGATCCAATGAGCAGTTCTTC.

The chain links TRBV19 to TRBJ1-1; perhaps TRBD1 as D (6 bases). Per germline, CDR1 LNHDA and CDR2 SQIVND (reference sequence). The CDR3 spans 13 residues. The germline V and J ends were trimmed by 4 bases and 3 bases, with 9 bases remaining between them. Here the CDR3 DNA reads TGTGCCAGTAGTAAACAGGGAGACACTGAAGCTTTCTTT. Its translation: CASSKQGDTEAFF.

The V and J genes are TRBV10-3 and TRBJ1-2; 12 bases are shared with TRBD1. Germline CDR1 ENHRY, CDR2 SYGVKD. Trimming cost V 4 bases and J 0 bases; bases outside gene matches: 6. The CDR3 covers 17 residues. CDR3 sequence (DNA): TGTGCCATCAGTGCGGGACAGGGGGCTTTAGCTAACTATGGCTACACCTTC. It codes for CAISAGQGALANYGYTF.

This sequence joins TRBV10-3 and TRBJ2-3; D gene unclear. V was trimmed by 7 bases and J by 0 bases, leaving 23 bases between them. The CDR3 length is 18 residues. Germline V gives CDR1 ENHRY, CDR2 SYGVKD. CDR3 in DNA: TGTGCCATCAACGGCCCGGCGGCTGAGATGAGTAGCACAGATACGCAGTATTTT. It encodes CAINGPAAEMSSTDTQYF.

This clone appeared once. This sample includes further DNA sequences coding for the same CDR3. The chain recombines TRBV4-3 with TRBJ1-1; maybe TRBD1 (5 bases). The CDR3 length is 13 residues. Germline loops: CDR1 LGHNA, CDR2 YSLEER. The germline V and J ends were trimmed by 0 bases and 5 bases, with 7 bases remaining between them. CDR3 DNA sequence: TGCGCCAGCAGCCAAGAAGCAGGGACTGAAGCTTTCTTT. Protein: CASSQEAGTEAFF.

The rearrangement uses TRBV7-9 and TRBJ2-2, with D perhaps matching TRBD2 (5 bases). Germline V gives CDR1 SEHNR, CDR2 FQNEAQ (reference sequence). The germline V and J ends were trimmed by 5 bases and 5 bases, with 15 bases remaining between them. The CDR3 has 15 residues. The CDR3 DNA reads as TGTGCCAGCAGCACAAGAAGAGCGGAAACCGGGGAGCTGTTTTTT. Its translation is CASSTRRAETGELFF. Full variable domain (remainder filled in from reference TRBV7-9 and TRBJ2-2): DTGVSQNPRHKITKRGQNVTFRCDPISEHNRLYWYRQTLGQGPEFLTYFQNEAQLEKSRLLSDRFSAERPKGSFSTLEIQRTEQGDSAMYLCASSTRRAETGELFFGEGSRLTVL.

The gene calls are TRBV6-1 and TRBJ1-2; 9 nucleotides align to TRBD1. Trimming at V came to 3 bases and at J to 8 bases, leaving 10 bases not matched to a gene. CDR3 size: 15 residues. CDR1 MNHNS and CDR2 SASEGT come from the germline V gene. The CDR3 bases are TGTGCCAGCAGTGAGACAGGGGGGCCCCTCGGGGGCTACACCTTC. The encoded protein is CASSETGGPLGGYTF.

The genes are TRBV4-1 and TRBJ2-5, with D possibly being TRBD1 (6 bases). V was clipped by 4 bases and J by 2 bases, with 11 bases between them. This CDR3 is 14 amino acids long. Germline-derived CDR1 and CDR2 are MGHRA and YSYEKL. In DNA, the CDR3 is TGCGCCAGCAGCCTGGGACACCTGCAAGAGACCCAGTACTTC. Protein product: CASSLGHLQETQYF.

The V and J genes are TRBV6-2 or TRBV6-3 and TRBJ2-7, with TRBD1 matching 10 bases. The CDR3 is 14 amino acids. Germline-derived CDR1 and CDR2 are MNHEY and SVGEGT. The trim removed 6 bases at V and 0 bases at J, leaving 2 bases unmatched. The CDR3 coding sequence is TGTGCCAGCAGCAGGACAGGGGGCTCCTACGAGCAGTACTTC. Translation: CASSRTGGSYEQYF.

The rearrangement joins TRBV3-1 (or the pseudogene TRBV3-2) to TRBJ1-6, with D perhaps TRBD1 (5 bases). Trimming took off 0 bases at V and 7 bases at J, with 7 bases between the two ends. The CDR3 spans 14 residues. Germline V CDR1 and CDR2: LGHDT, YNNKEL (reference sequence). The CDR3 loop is CASSQERGNSPLHF. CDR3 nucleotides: TGTGCCAGCAGCCAAGAGCGGGGCAATTCACCCCTCCACTTT.